This T cell receptor (beta chain) was captured in a study of regulatory T cells in long-lasting Graves disease. Broader study findings: With 2,500 to 3,000 shared public clonotypes, persistent patients exceeded new patients, who shared about a thousand. Peripheral blood, not thyroid tissue, was the sole material studied. Newly diagnosed Graves' patients exceeded persistent ones in TCR diversity.

Noted time point: persistent/refractory GD, antithyroid drugs over 5 years with positive TRAb. Extracted PBMC RNA gave rise to the TCR library. TCR beta libraries were built with iRepertoire HTBI primers and Arm-PCR of CDR3 regions. TCRdb itself ran the multiplex PCR reads through MiXCR, one entry per CDR3 protein. The sample holds around 450,000 distinct CDR3 sequences, about 22% seen once. This clonotype was seen more than once but under ten times. Its antigen remains unidentified. The TCR was taken from a female donor with Graves disease. The sample here was peripheral blood mononuclear cells (PBMCs), taken when the disease was refractory, from a patient treated with antithyroid drugs.

The CDR3 region is CATSERGSNTGELFF. CDR3 in DNA: TGTGCCACCTCCGAGCGGGGCTCGAACACCGGGGAGCTGTTTTTT. This chain links TRBV12-3 or TRBV12-4 with TRBJ2-2, with TRBD2 identical over 7 bases. This CDR3 has 15 amino acids. V gave up 10 bases and J gave up 0 bases; unmatched junction bases: 8.